These 24 T cell receptor beta chains share one sample of origin, sequenced in a study of T-cell reconstitution after alpha-beta-depleted transplantation in children. Unique molecular identifiers were incorporated when the TCRbeta library was constructed. TCRdb reprocessed the PCR reads via MiXCR and lists one record per CDR3 protein. In the table there are 440,000 or so distinct CDR3 sequences, about 11% of which are singletons. Sequenced material: PBMCs from the stem cell graft donor, taken from the stem cell graft. All receptors derive from a human donor who donated a stem cell graft to a child with acute myeloid leukemia.

This clonotype was picked up a small number of times. The J gene is TRBJ1-1, the V gene TRBV12-3 or TRBV12-4; D perhaps matches TRBD1 (6 bases). V lost 7 bases and J lost 6, with 15 bases in between. The CDR3 sequence is 13 residues long. The CDR3 sequence: CASTLGGAPEAFF. CDR3 in DNA: TGTGCCAGCACCCTGGGGGGGGCTCCTGAAGCTTTCTTT.

V usage is TRBV14 and J usage is TRBJ2-1, with TRBD2 as a possible D gene (5 bases). This CDR3 is 17 amino acids long. V lost 1 base, J lost 0 bases, and 13 bases lay in between. Germline CDR1 SGHDN, CDR2 FVKESK. CDR3: CASSQGDTDFSYNEQFF. The CDR3 nucleotides read TGTGCCAGCAGCCAAGGAGACACGGACTTCTCCTACAATGAGCAGTTCTTC.

The V gene is TRBV30, the J gene TRBJ2-3; 7 bases fit TRBD2. The CDR3 has 14 amino acids. V was clipped by 3 bases and J by 0 bases; unmatched bases: 3. CDR1 and CDR2 from the germline V gene are GTSNPN and SVGIG (reference sequence). The CDR3 protein is CAWSVAGSTDTQYF. As DNA, the CDR3 is TGTGCCTGGAGCGTAGCGGGCAGCACAGATACGCAGTATTTT.

This clonotype was detected only a few times. The chain uses TRBV29-1 and TRBJ1-2; tentative D call: TRBD1 (6 bases). The CDR3 extends over 14 amino acids. CDR1 is SQVTM and CDR2 is ANQGSEA in the germline V gene. V lost 1 base, J lost 3 bases, and 12 bases lay in between. The CDR3 reads CSVEGGQGDYGYTF. Written as DNA, the CDR3 is TGCAGCGTTGAAGGGGGGCAGGGAGACTATGGCTACACCTTC.

This clonotype has a count of ten or more. This chain uses TRBV29-1 with TRBJ2-3; the match to TRBD2 covers 8 bases. The V gene end was trimmed by 3 bases and the J gene end by 7 bases; junction bases not matched to a gene: 12. CDR3 length: 15 amino acids. CDR1 and CDR2 (germline): SQVTM, ANQGSEA. The CDR3 DNA reads as TGCAGCGTTGATTTGGCTAGCGGGCGGATTAATACGCAGTATTTT. This gives the protein CSVDLASGRINTQYF.

Regarding this clonotype: One end of the junction does not line up with germline, which may come from a read error. This chain uses TRBV3-1 with TRBJ1-4, with 7 bases lining up with TRBD1. Germline-derived CDR1 and CDR2 are LGHDT and YNNKEL (reference sequence). This CDR3 has 13 amino acids. The CDR3 DNA sequence: TGTGCCAGCAGCCAAGATTTGAGACAGGGCACGATTTTT. Translated: CASSQDLRQGTIF.

The chain couples TRBV2 to TRBJ2-1; unclear D gene. The V end was cut by 6 bases, the J end by 0 bases, with 12 bases between. CDR3 size: 15 residues. CDR1 is SNHLY, CDR2 FYNNEI, per germline. The chain's CDR3 is CASRATVSSYNEQFF. As DNA, the CDR3 is TGTGCCAGCAGGGCGACGGTGAGCTCCTACAATGAGCAGTTCTTC.

This clonotype has a handful of counts. The chain links TRBV24-1 to TRBJ2-1; 10 bases are a match to TRBD1. The V and J ends lost 2 bases and 8 bases, in that order; junction bases with no gene match: 8. The CDR3 is 16 residues long. Germline V CDR1 and CDR2: KGHDR, SFDVKD. The CDR3 region has the DNA TGTGCCACCAGTGATTCCGGGACAGGGGTTGATGATGAGCAGTTCTTC. It specifies CATSDSGTGVDDEQFF.

The table lists this clonotype with a few counts. The chain combines TRBV7-3 with TRBJ2-3; D gene uncertain. The V end lost 4 bases, the J end lost 5 bases, and 7 bases lay between the germline ends. CDR1 SGHTA and CDR2 FQGTGA come from the germline V gene. This CDR3 contains 12 residues. The CDR3 bases are TGTGCCAGCAGCTCCGACGGAGATACGCAGTATTTT. Protein sequence: CASSSDGDTQYF.

This rearrangement joins TRBV5-1 to TRBJ2-3, with D maybe TRBD2 (6 bases). The CDR3 is 17 amino acids. CDR1 and CDR2 (germline): SGHRS, YFSETQ. Deletions cut 4 bases from V and 3 bases from J, with 21 bases between. The DNA of the CDR3 is TGCGCCAGCAGCCCTGGCACAGCAATAGGGACTACAGATACGCAGTATTTT. Protein product: CASSPGTAIGTTDTQYF.

J is TRBJ2-6 and V is TRBV7-6; no clear D. V was clipped by 4 bases and J by 0 bases, with 10 bases between them. The CDR3 spans 16 residues. Per the germline V gene, CDR1 is SGHVS and CDR2 is FNYEAQ. CDR3 loop: CASSSDVPSGANVLTF. As DNA, the CDR3 is TGTGCCAGCAGCTCCGACGTTCCCTCTGGGGCCAACGTCCTGACTTTC.

This clonotype was counted ten times or more. The chain couples TRBV3-1 to TRBJ1-2; D unclear. The V gene's germline CDR1 is LGHDT and CDR2 YNNKEL (reference sequence). The CDR3 has 10 residues. V was clipped by 11 bases and J by 10 bases, with 14 bases between them. The CDR3: CAAGEFYYTF. The CDR3, as DNA: TGTGCCGCTGGGGAGTTCTACTACACCTTC.

The gene calls are TRBV7-8 and TRBJ2-5; 9 bases agree with TRBD1. The CDR3 spans 14 residues. V gave up 5 bases and J gave up 5 bases; unmatched junction bases: 6. The germline gives CDR1 SGHVS, CDR2 FQNEAQ. The CDR3 reads CASSGRDRGETQYF. The CDR3, as DNA: TGTGCCAGCAGCGGTCGAGACAGGGGGGAGACCCAGTACTTC.

This clonotype was recorded many times. The J gene is TRBJ2-7, the V gene TRBV5-1; TRBD2 is a possible D gene (5 bases). Germline V gene lookup returns CDR1 SGHRS and CDR2 YFSETQ. The V end was cut by 1 base, the J end by 2 bases, with 7 bases between. The CDR3 is 13 residues long. The CDR3 nucleotides read TGCGCCAGCAGCTTGACGGGGACCTACGAGCAGTACTTC. Its translation is CASSLTGTYEQYF.

This clonotype showed up many times. V usage is TRBV29-1 and J usage is TRBJ2-7, with a weak D call TRBD1 (6 bases). Per the germline V gene, CDR1 is SQVTM and CDR2 is ANQGSEA. The V and J ends lost 6 bases and 0 bases respectively, with 18 bases between them. The CDR3 has 15 residues. CDR3 region: CSVDQGLGTSYEQYF. CDR3 coding DNA: TGCAGCGTAGATCAGGGGTTGGGGACCTCCTACGAGCAGTACTTC.

J is TRBJ2-1 and V is TRBV5-6; 9 bases are shared with TRBD2. Per germline, CDR1 SGHDT and CDR2 YYEEEE. This CDR3 region has 15 residues. Germline trimming cut 2 bases from V and 10 bases from J; bases unmatched to any gene: 10. This chain's CDR3 is CASSFGRGGVWEQFF. CDR3 DNA: TGTGCCAGCAGCTTCGGGCGGGGGGGTGTGTGGGAGCAGTTCTTC.

A few counts support this clonotype. J is TRBJ1-5 and V is TRBV5-1; D remains ambiguous. The CDR3 runs 11 residues. V lost 4 bases to trimming and J lost 6 bases, with 5 bases between them. The V gene's germline CDR1 is SGHRS and CDR2 YFSETQ. The CDR3 DNA reads as TGCGCCAGCAGCCCATGTCAGCCCCAGCATTTT. Its protein product is CASSPCQPQHF.

This clonotype was observed at least ten times. V is TRBV15 and J is TRBJ2-1; D remains ambiguous. Germline V gives CDR1 LNHNV, CDR2 YYDKDF (reference sequence). V was shortened by 0 bases and J by 10 bases, with 10 bases between the two germline ends. The CDR3 has 13 residues. This CDR3 is CATSREALGEQFF. CDR3 DNA: TGTGCCACCAGCAGAGAGGCTTTAGGGGAGCAGTTCTTC.

This clonotype was seen at least ten times. The genes are TRBV5-1 and TRBJ1-5, with 9 bases that match TRBD1. There are 18 residues in the CDR3. The J segment lost 9 bases and the V segment lost 4 bases, leaving 20 bases of the junction unmatched. Germline CDR1 reads SGHRS; CDR2 reads YFSETQ. For the CDR3, the DNA is TGCGCCAGCAGCCGATGGGGGATCAGGGACAGGGTTTTAAGGCCCCAGCATTTT. Its protein product is CASSRWGIRDRVLRPQHF.

This chain connects TRBV9 to TRBJ2-3; D is unresolved. Germline CDR1 is SGDLS and CDR2 is YYNGEE. CDR3 length: 15 amino acids. V lost 4 bases, J lost 3 bases, and 15 bases lay in between. The CDR3 sequence: CASSPADVPTDTQYF. The CDR3, as DNA: TGTGCCAGCAGCCCAGCAGACGTTCCAACAGATACGCAGTATTTT.

This clonotype has more than one count but fewer than ten. The chain is built from TRBV4-1 and TRBJ1-5; tentative D call: TRBD1 (6 bases). The length of the CDR3 is 16 residues. In germline, CDR1 is MGHRA, CDR2 YSYEKL. Between the trimmed V and J ends, which lost 4 bases and 2 bases, there was a span of 15 bases. Here the CDR3 DNA reads TGCGCCAGCAGCCGACTCTACAGGGATGGCAATCAGCCCCAGCATTTT. As protein: CASSRLYRDGNQPQHF.

This clonotype was counted many times. The CDR3 loop is CASSRFDTDTQYF. The DNA for the CDR3 is TGTGCCAGCAGCAGGTTCGACACAGATACGCAGTATTTT. The V and J genes are TRBV14 and TRBJ2-3; D gene unclear. The CDR3 runs 13 residues. V was shortened by 5 bases and J by 2 bases, with 8 bases between the two germline ends. Germline values: CDR1 SGHDN, CDR2 FVKESK. The complete variable domain, with remaining parts taken from reference TRBV14 and TRBJ2-3, reads EAGVTQFPSHSVIEKGQTVTLRCDPISGHDNLYWYRRVMGKEIKFLLHFVKESKQDESGMPNNRFLAERTGGTYSTLKVQPAELEDSGVYFCASSRFDTDTQYFGPGTRLTVL.

This rearrangement joins TRBV7-2 to TRBJ2-7; D could derive from TRBD1 or TRBD2 (5 bases each). Trimming removed 5 bases at V and 7 bases at J, with 15 bases between. Per germline, CDR1 SGHTA and CDR2 FQGNSA. This CDR3 contains 13 residues. The CDR3, as DNA: TGTGCCAGCAGCGGGGGACCTATGGGAGAGCAGTACGTC. It translates to CASSGGPMGEQYV.

This clonotype was detected only a few times. This rearrangement joins TRBV12-3 or TRBV12-4 to TRBJ2-2; unclear D gene. V lost 6 bases and J lost 3, with 8 bases in between. The CDR3 sequence is 13 residues long. In DNA form, the CDR3 reads TGTGCCAGCAGGTCAGGACACACCGGGGAGCTGTTTTTT. Protein: CASRSGHTGELFF.